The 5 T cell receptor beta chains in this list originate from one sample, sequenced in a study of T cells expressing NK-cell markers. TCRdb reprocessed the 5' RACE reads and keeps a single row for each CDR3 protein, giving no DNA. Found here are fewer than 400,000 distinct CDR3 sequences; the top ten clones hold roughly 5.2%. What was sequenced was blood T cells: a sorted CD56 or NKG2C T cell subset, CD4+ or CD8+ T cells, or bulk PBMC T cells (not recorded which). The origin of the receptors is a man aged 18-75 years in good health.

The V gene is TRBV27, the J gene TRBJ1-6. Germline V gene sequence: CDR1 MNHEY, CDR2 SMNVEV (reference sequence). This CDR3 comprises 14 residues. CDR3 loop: CASRLSGGPSPLHF.

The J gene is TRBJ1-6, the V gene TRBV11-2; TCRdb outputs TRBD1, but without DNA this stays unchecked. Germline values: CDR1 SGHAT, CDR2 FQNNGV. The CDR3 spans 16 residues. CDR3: CASSLGRGGKDSPLHF.

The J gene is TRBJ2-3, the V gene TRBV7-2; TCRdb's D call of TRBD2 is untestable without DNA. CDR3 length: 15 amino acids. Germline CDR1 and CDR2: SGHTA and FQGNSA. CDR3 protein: CASSLRAGEADTQYF. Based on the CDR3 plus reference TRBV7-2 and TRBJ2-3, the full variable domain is GAGVSQSPSNKVTEKGKDVELRCDPISGHTALYWYRQSLGQGLEFLIYFQGNSAPDKSGLPSDRFSAERTGGSVSTLTIQRTQQEDSAVYLCASSLRAGEADTQYFGPGTRLTVL.

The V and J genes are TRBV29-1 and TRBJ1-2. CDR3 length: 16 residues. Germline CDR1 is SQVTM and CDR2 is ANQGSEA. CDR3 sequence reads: CSVDKVDRSGYFGYTF.

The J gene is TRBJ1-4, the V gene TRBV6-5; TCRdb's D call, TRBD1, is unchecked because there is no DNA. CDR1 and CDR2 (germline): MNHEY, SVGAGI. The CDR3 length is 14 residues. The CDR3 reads CASSYRDRDEKLFF.